A selection of T cell receptor beta chains follows, all from one sample in a study of OX40 agonist ivuxolimab in advanced cancers. Sequenced by immunoSEQ multiplex PCR; TCRdb stores in-frame clones only, minus some. Of about 92,000 clones detected, approximately 91% appear once; the ten largest clones hold around 0.35%. The input for sequencing was CD4+ or CD8+ T cells sorted from blood, taken in a trial of the OX40 agonist ivuxolimab. These receptor sequences come from an adult with an advanced solid tumor such as melanoma, head and neck, liver or kidney cancer. The CDR3 runs from the conserved cysteine through the conserved F or W. The D gene is left open where the match is weak. Size tells how often a clone was seen (once, few, many) or the class of an expanded clone, and some rows leave it out.

v_gene: TRBV7-8
j_gene: TRBJ2-7
d_gene: .
abundance: .
len: 15
CDR3aa: CASSLTGVSSYEQYF

v_gene: TRBV2
j_gene: TRBJ1-3
d_gene: TRBD1
abundance: .
len: 17
CDR3aa: CASSEQGVRSSGNTIYF

v_gene: TRBV7-6
j_gene: TRBJ2-7
d_gene: .
abundance: .
len: 14
CDR3aa: CATSSWEFGYEQYF

v_gene: TRBV18
j_gene: TRBJ1-2
d_gene: .
abundance: .
len: 20
CDR3aa: CASSPPLLQHRGRMRYGYTF

v_gene: TRBV28
j_gene: TRBJ1-5
d_gene: .
abundance: few
len: 15
CDR3aa: CASSLRDRSNQPQHF

v_gene: TRBV5-6
j_gene: TRBJ2-3
d_gene: TRBD1
abundance: .
len: 14
CDR3aa: CASSLGDSADTQYF

v_gene: TRBV7-3
j_gene: TRBJ2-3
d_gene: .
abundance: .
len: 13
CDR3aa: CASSLTVADTQYF

v_gene: TRBV18
j_gene: TRBJ1-4
d_gene: .
abundance: once
len: 18
CDR3aa: CASSPPEGRAINNEKLFF

v_gene: TRBV9
j_gene: TRBJ2-7
d_gene: TRBD2
abundance: .
len: 19
CDR3aa: CASSVGLAGGPEGSYEQYF

v_gene: TRBV18
j_gene: TRBJ2-1
d_gene: TRBD2
abundance: .
len: 15
CDR3aa: CASSPGRGAPNEQFF

v_gene: TRBV5-1
j_gene: TRBJ2-5
d_gene: TRBD1
abundance: .
len: 16
CDR3aa: CASSWNLGTGGGTQYF

v_gene: TRBV11-3
j_gene: TRBJ2-7
d_gene: TRBD1
abundance: .
len: 16
CDR3aa: CASSLGGQGPTSKQYF

v_gene: TRBV28
j_gene: TRBJ2-3
d_gene: TRBD2
abundance: .
len: 14
CDR3aa: CASLTRLAGDTQYF